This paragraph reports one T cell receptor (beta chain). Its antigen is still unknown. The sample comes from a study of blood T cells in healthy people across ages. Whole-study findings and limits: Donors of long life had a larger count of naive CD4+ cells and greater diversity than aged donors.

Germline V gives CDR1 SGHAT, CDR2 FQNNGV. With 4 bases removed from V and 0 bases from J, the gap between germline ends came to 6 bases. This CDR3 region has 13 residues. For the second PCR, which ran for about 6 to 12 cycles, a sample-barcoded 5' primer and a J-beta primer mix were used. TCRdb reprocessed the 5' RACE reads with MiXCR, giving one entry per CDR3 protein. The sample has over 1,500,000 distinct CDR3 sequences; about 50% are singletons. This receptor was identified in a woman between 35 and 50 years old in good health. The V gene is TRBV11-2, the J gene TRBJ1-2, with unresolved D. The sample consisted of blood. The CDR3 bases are TGTGCCAGCAGCTCGGCAGCTAACTATGGCTACACCTTC. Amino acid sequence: CASSSAANYGYTF.